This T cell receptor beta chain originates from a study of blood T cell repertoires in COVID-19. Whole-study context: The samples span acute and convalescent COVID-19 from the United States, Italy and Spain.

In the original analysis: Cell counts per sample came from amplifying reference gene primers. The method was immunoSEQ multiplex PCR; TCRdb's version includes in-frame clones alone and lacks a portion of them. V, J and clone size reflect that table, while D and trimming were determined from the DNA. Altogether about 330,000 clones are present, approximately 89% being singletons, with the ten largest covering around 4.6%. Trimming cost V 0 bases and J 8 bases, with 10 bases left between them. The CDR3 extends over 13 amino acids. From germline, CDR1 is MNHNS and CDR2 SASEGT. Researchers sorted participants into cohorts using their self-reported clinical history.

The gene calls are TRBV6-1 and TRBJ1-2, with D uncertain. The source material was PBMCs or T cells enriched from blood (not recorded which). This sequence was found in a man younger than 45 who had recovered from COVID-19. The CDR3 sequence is CASSEALSGGYTF. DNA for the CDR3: TGTGCCAGCAGTGAAGCGCTGTCGGGGGGCTACACCTTC.